This record concerns one T cell receptor beta chain sequence. Clones were read by immunoSEQ multiplex PCR, and TCRdb kept only the in-frame ones, dropping some. The profile shows 9,100 or so clones, roughly 66% of them singletons. The treatment here: treatment-naive control, cytoreductive nephrectomy. Trimming removed 3 bases at V and 0 bases at J, with 9 bases between. The CDR3 length is 15 residues. Germline values: CDR1 KGHSH, CDR2 LQKENI. This entry belongs to a study of radiation and T cells in renal cell carcinoma. The sample consisted of tumor tissue, taken from a patient whose treatment was nephrectomy without radiotherapy. The receptor's source is a man between 60 and 75 years old with renal cell carcinoma. V is TRBV18 and J is TRBJ1-5, with D unresolved. CDR3 in DNA: TGTGCCAGCTCACCGGGAAGATATAGCAATCAGCCCCAGCATTTT. Amino acid sequence: CASSPGRYSNQPQHF.